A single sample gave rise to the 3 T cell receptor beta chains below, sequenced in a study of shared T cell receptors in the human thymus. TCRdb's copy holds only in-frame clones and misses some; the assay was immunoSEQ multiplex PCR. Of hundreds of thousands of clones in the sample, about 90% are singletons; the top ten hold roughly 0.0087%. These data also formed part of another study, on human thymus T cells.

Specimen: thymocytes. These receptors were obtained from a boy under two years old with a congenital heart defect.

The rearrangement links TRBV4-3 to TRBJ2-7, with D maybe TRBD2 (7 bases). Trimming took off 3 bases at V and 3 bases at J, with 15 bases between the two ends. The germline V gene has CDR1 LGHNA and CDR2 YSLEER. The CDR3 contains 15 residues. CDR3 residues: CASSQRGDYYYEQYF. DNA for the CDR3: TGCGCCAGCAGCCAGAGGGGGGACTATTACTACGAGCAGTACTTC.

CDR3 coding DNA: TGTGCCAGCAGCAAAAACAGGGGTAACACCGGGGAGCTGTTTTTT. Residues: CASSKNRGNTGELFF. This chain connects TRBV7-2 to TRBJ2-2; 7 nucleotides agree with TRBD1. Germline V gives CDR1 SGHTA, CDR2 FQGNSA. J gave up 2 bases and V 5 bases, and 5 bases lay outside the gene matches. The CDR3 sequence is 15 residues long.

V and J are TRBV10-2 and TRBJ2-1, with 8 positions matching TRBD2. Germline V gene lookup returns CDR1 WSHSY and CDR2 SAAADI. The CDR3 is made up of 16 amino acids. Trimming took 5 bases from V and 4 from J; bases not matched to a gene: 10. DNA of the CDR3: TGCGCCAGCAGTTTCGCGGGACTAGTGGGTTACAATGAGCAGTTCTTC. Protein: CASSFAGLVGYNEQFF.